A selection of T cell receptor beta chains follows, all from one sample in a study of siplizumab effects on memory and regulatory T cells. The assay was immunoSEQ multiplex PCR, and TCRdb's table has in-frame clones only and misses some. The sample has about 50,000 clones; less than 90% are singletons. The specimen was naive CD8+ T cells sorted from blood. The receptors originated from a human donor in good health. CDR3s include the opening cysteine and the closing phenylalanine or tryptophan. Fields, in order: CDR3 DNA, CDR3 protein, D gene, V gene, clone size, CDR3 length, J gene. A D gene is named only where the DNA matches it firmly. A clone size is listed for some rows: how often the clone was seen (once, few, many), or a class if it is expanded.

cdr3_nt: TGTGCCAGCAGCTTAACCGGGACGGACCTTTATAGCAATCAGCCCCAGCATTTT
cdr3_aa: CASSLTGTDLYSNQPQHF
d_call: -
v_call: TRBV5-4
clone_size: -
cdr3_length: 18
j_call: TRBJ1-5

cdr3_nt: TGTGCCAGTAGTATTATGGGGGCGCAGAACGAGCAGTACTTC
cdr3_aa: CASSIMGAQNEQYF
d_call: -
v_call: TRBV19
clone_size: -
cdr3_length: 14
j_call: TRBJ2-7

cdr3_nt: TGTGCCAGCAGCCTAGAAGCCGGAGCCACTAACTATGGCTACACCTTC
cdr3_aa: CASSLEAGATNYGYTF
d_call: -
v_call: TRBV4-2
clone_size: -
cdr3_length: 16
j_call: TRBJ1-2

cdr3_nt: TGTGCCAGCAGTTCGGGACAGGGGCACACTGAAGCTTTCTTT
cdr3_aa: CASSSGQGHTEAFF
d_call: TRBD1
v_call: TRBV27
clone_size: -
cdr3_length: 14
j_call: TRBJ1-1

cdr3_nt: TGTGCCAGCAGCTTAGGGGGACAGGGGGCCTACGAGCAGTACTTC
cdr3_aa: CASSLGGQGAYEQYF
d_call: TRBD1
v_call: TRBV7-2
clone_size: -
cdr3_length: 15
j_call: TRBJ2-7

cdr3_nt: TGTGCCAGCAGCCCCCCCGCGGCCCCAACTAATGAAAAACTGTTTTTT
cdr3_aa: CASSPPAAPTNEKLFF
d_call: -
v_call: TRBV7-9
clone_size: -
cdr3_length: 16
j_call: TRBJ1-4

cdr3_nt: TGCGCCAGCAGCTTGGCGGCCGGGTTCGAGGGCTACACCTTC
cdr3_aa: CASSLAAGFEGYTF
d_call: -
v_call: TRBV5-1
clone_size: few
cdr3_length: 14
j_call: TRBJ1-2

cdr3_nt: TGTGCCAGCAGTTTAGACACCGGGGAGCTGTTTTTT
cdr3_aa: CASSLDTGELFF
d_call: -
v_call: TRBV27
clone_size: -
cdr3_length: 12
j_call: TRBJ2-2

cdr3_nt: TGTGCCACCCCCCTCCCGGGACAGGGAAAAGAGACCCAGTACTTC
cdr3_aa: CATPLPGQGKETQYF
d_call: TRBD1
v_call: TRBV6-4
clone_size: -
cdr3_length: 15
j_call: TRBJ2-5

cdr3_nt: TGTGCCAGCAGCGAGGAAGGGCCCGTCAATGAGCAGTTCTTC
cdr3_aa: CASSEEGPVNEQFF
d_call: -
v_call: TRBV9
clone_size: -
cdr3_length: 14
j_call: TRBJ2-1

cdr3_nt: TGTGCCAGCAGCCCAGACAGGGTCGGCTATGGCTACACCTTC
cdr3_aa: CASSPDRVGYGYTF
d_call: TRBD1
v_call: TRBV14
clone_size: -
cdr3_length: 14
j_call: TRBJ1-2

cdr3_nt: TGTGCCAGCAGCTTCTTCAGGGAGGGAACAGGTGAAGCTTTCTTT
cdr3_aa: CASSFFREGTGEAFF
d_call: -
v_call: TRBV5-6
clone_size: -
cdr3_length: 15
j_call: TRBJ1-1

cdr3_nt: TGTGCCAGCAGTTACTCTGACAGGGGGCAGGTGGAGCAGTACTTC
cdr3_aa: CASSYSDRGQVEQYF
d_call: TRBD1
v_call: TRBV6-5
clone_size: -
cdr3_length: 15
j_call: TRBJ2-7

cdr3_nt: TGTGCCAGCAGCTTGTTAAACACCATATATTTT
cdr3_aa: CASSLLNTIYF
d_call: -
v_call: TRBV5-6
clone_size: few
cdr3_length: 11
j_call: TRBJ1-3

cdr3_nt: TGTGCCAGCAGCCCCGGTCGCACAGATACGCAGTATTTT
cdr3_aa: CASSPGRTDTQYF
d_call: -
v_call: TRBV7-2
clone_size: -
cdr3_length: 13
j_call: TRBJ2-3

cdr3_nt: TGTGCCTGGAGTCCCCGGGGGGGACCGACGATAGGGCCCCAGCATTTT
cdr3_aa: CAWSPRGGPTIGPQHF
d_call: -
v_call: TRBV30
clone_size: once
cdr3_length: 16
j_call: TRBJ1-5